Presented here are 32 T cell receptor beta chains from one specimen sequenced in a study of T cells after yellow fever vaccination. TCRdb analysed the 5' RACE reads with MiXCR anew, one entry per CDR3 protein. The sample lists some 340,000 distinct CDR3 sequences; around a tenth were seen once. The sequencing used CD4+ T cells sorted from PBMCs, collected 45 days after the yellow fever booster vaccination. These receptors came from a man between 18 and 29 years old who received the YFV17D yellow fever vaccine.

This clonotype was seen more than once but under ten times. The CDR3 coding sequence is TGTGCCAGCAGCTTAGTAGGGGCCTCTGGAAACACCATATATTTT. This gives the protein CASSLVGASGNTIYF. The V gene is TRBV7-2, the J gene TRBJ1-3, with a weak D call TRBD1 (5 bases). This CDR3 comprises 15 residues. The germline V gene encodes CDR1 SGHTA and CDR2 FQGNSA. The V end lost 1 base, the J end lost 0 bases, and 7 bases lay between the germline ends.

The V gene is TRBV20-1, the J gene TRBJ1-1; TRBD1 might be the D (5 bases). The germline gives CDR1 DFQATT, CDR2 SNEGSKA (reference sequence). The CDR3 has 13 amino acids. The V end was cut by 2 bases, the J end by 0 bases, with 7 bases between. The CDR3 region is CSARRGVNTEAFF. CDR3 DNA: TGCAGTGCTAGACGGGGGGTGAACACTGAAGCTTTCTTT.

This clonotype was seen a few times. The genes are TRBV4-1 and TRBJ2-7; TRBD2 might be the D (5 bases). Trimming took 0 bases from V and 5 from J, leaving 5 bases between them. CDR1 is MGHRA, CDR2 YSYEKL, per germline. The length of the CDR3 is 12 residues. The DNA for the CDR3 is TGCGCCAGCAGCCAAGACGGGGACGAGCAGTACGTC. This codes for CASSQDGDEQYV.

The table lists this clonotype with a few counts. The chain recombines TRBV20-1 with TRBJ1-1; D gene uncertain. Per germline, CDR1 DFQATT and CDR2 SNEGSKA (reference sequence). This CDR3 is built from 13 residues. V lost 3 bases, J lost 3 bases, and 11 bases lay in between. CDR3 sequence (DNA): TGCAGTGCTAGGTCGGCAGCCTACACTGAAGCTTTCTTT. Protein: CSARSAAYTEAFF.

The chain couples TRBV4-1 to TRBJ1-1, with D perhaps matching TRBD1 (6 bases). Germline lookup yields CDR1 MGHRA and CDR2 YSYEKL. This CDR3 spans 16 amino acids. The germline V and J ends were trimmed by 1 base and 8 bases, with 20 bases remaining between them. In DNA, the CDR3 is TGCGCCAGCAGCCAAGGAGGGGGGGGGCTGATGCGAGAAGCTTTCTTT. It encodes CASSQGGGGLMREAFF.

This clonotype turned up a few times. This CDR3 is CASRVTGRNGELFF. CDR3 nucleotide sequence: TGTGCCAGCAGGGTAACGGGTCGTAACGGGGAGCTGTTTTTT. V is TRBV7-3 and J is TRBJ2-2, with D unclear. The V end lost 6 bases, the J end lost 7 bases, and 15 bases lay between the germline ends. CDR1 SGHTA and CDR2 FQGTGA come from the germline V gene. CDR3 length equals 14 residues.

This clonotype was recorded only once. The chain recombines TRBV7-2 with TRBJ2-3, with TRBD1 matching 8 bases. The CDR3 extends over 18 amino acids. The V gene's germline CDR1 is SGHTA and CDR2 FQGNSA. Trimming took 4 bases from V and 0 from J; bases not matched to a gene: 12. The CDR3 DNA sequence: TGTGCCAGCAGCTACAGGAAGACAGGGGACGGTAGCACAGATACGCAGTATTTT. It yields the protein CASSYRKTGDGSTDTQYF.

This clonotype was seen at least ten times. This sequence joins TRBV20-1 and TRBJ1-2; a possible D gene is TRBD1 (6 bases). The V end lost 5 bases, the J end lost 7 bases, and 23 bases lay between the germline ends. The CDR3 loop spans 15 amino acids. Germline lookup yields CDR1 DFQATT and CDR2 SNEGSKA (reference sequence). CDR3 coding DNA: TGCAGTGCTGCCATGTACTCCCAGGGGATCTCTGGCTACACCTTC. Encoded protein: CSAAMYSQGISGYTF.

The chain uses TRBV6-5 and TRBJ1-2; a possible D gene is TRBD1 (5 bases). There are 15 residues in the CDR3. CDR1 and CDR2 (germline): MNHEY, SVGAGI. Trimming shortened V by 6 bases and J by 2 bases, and 16 bases separated the two germline ends. The CDR3 loop is CASSRSGTENYGYTF. CDR3 nucleotides: TGTGCCAGCAGCCGCTCCGGGACGGAGAACTATGGCTACACCTTC.

Only a few counts were recorded for this clonotype. The chain employs TRBV12-3 or TRBV12-4 and TRBJ2-5, with 13 bases identical to TRBD2. This CDR3 comprises 18 residues. With 4 bases clipped from V and 2 bases from J, the junction kept 10 bases outside the gene matches. This chain's CDR3 is CASSSRRLAGGRQETQYF. The CDR3 DNA is TGTGCCAGCAGTTCCCGACGACTAGCGGGGGGTCGGCAAGAGACCCAGTACTTC.

In DNA, the CDR3 is TGTGCCACTAACCCGGGGGGAAAGAAGACTGAAGCTTTCTTT. Protein sequence: CATNPGGKKTEAFF. The chain joins TRBV28 to TRBJ1-1, with D maybe TRBD1 (5 bases). Germline CDR1 and CDR2: MDHEN and SYDVKM. This CDR3 region has 14 residues. The V and J ends lost 10 bases and 5 bases respectively, with 20 bases between them.

With respect to this clonotype: This could be a read error, since a much larger clone is one nucleotide away. The rearrangement links TRBV12-3 or TRBV12-4 to TRBJ1-2, with 7 positions matching TRBD1. The trim removed 6 bases at V and 3 bases at J, leaving 4 bases unmatched. The CDR3 loop spans 13 amino acids. The CDR3 sequence is CASSRDSHYGYTF. DNA of the CDR3: TGTGCCAGCAGCCGGGACAGTCACTATGGCTACACCTTC.

The chain is built from TRBV2 and TRBJ1-3; D unclear. CDR1 is SNHLY and CDR2 is FYNNEI in the germline V gene. V lost 10 bases, J lost 0 bases, and 10 bases lay in between. This CDR3 comprises 13 residues. DNA for the CDR3: TGTGCCACCGGACCGAACTCTGGAAACACCATATATTTT. Its translation: CATGPNSGNTIYF.

Only a few counts were recorded for this clonotype. The chain has TRBV30 and TRBJ2-7; D is undetermined. Germline lookup yields CDR1 GTSNPN and CDR2 SVGIG (reference sequence). The CDR3 has 13 residues. Trimming shortened V by 0 bases and J by 1 base, and 7 bases separated the two germline ends. DNA for the CDR3: TGTGCCTGGAGTGTAGGGCCTTCCTACGAGCAGTACTTC. This sequence encodes CAWSVGPSYEQYF.

The CDR3 region has the DNA TGTGCCATCAGTGAGAAGCCAGCCCGCACAGATACGCAGTATTTT. Translated, it gives CAISEKPARTDTQYF. This sequence joins TRBV10-3 and TRBJ2-3; D is unresolved. Germline V gene sequence: CDR1 ENHRY, CDR2 SYGVKD. The V and J ends lost 2 bases and 1 base respectively, with 10 bases between them. This CDR3 is built from 15 residues.

The genes are TRBV10-2 and TRBJ2-5; a weak D match, TRBD1 (6 bases). Trimming took off 7 bases at V and 2 bases at J, with 17 bases between the two ends. Germline CDR1 reads WSHSY; CDR2 reads SAAADI. The CDR3 runs to 15 residues. As DNA, the CDR3 is TGCGCCAGCACCGAACCTAGAGGGGGACAAGAGACCCAGTACTTC. It is translated as CASTEPRGGQETQYF.

This clonotype was counted between two and nine times. The CDR3: CASSLSGKPLAAGGEFF. The CDR3 region has the DNA TGCGCCAGCAGCTTGTCCGGAAAGCCCCTGGCGGCGGGGGGCGAGTTCTTC. The chain carries TRBV5-1 and TRBJ2-1; 8 bases line up with TRBD2. Germline CDR1 and CDR2: SGHRS and YFSETQ. V lost 1 base and J lost 14; bases outside the gene matches: 20. The CDR3 has 17 amino acids.

CDR3 in amino acids: CSARDPRQSNTEAFF. The DNA for the CDR3 is TGCAGTGCTAGAGATCCCAGACAGTCGAACACTGAAGCTTTCTTT. The chain recombines TRBV20-1 with TRBJ1-1; a weak D match, TRBD1 (5 bases). The CDR3 totals 15 residues. V was trimmed by 0 bases and J by 1 base, leaving 12 bases between them. Germline assignment: CDR1 DFQATT and CDR2 SNEGSKA (reference sequence).

V and J are TRBV5-1 and TRBJ2-5, with 9 bases fitting TRBD1. The CDR3 runs 14 residues. The V and J ends lost 5 bases and 4 bases, in that order; junction bases with no gene match: 6. Germline CDR1 SGHRS, CDR2 YFSETQ. CDR3 bases: TGCGCCAGCAGTGACGGGACAGGGATAGAGACCCAGTACTTC. This translates into CASSDGTGIETQYF.

Turning to this clonotype: A much larger clone lies one base from this, so it may be a read error. V and J are TRBV5-1 and TRBJ2-3; 12 bases line up with TRBD2. The CDR3 length is 16 residues. Germline CDR1 is SGHRS and CDR2 is YFSETQ. The CDR3 here is CASSSRTSGGLDTLYF. The CDR3 region has the DNA TGCGCCAGCAGCTCGCGAACTAGCGGGGGGTTGGATACGCTGTATTTT.

The CDR3 DNA sequence: TGTGCCAGTAGTATCTCGGTACACCAGTTCTTC. This translates into CASSISVHQFF. This chain joins TRBV19 and TRBJ2-1; D remains ambiguous. Germline V gene data show CDR1 as LNHDA and CDR2 as SQIVND (reference sequence). The CDR3 runs 11 residues. The V gene lost 3 bases and the J gene lost 13 bases, with 10 bases spanning the gap. Drawing the rest from reference TRBV19 and TRBJ2-1, the complete variable domain is DGGITQSPKYLFRKEGQNVTLSCEQNLNHDAMYWYRQDPGQGLRLIYYSQIVNDFQKGDIAEGYSVSREKKESFPLTVTSAQKNPTAFYLCASSISVHQFFGPGTRLTVL.

This clonotype was counted a few times. This rearrangement joins TRBV14 to TRBJ2-6; 8 positions match TRBD1. Losses at the gene ends were 4 bases for V and 0 bases for J; bases not matched to a gene: 8. Germline assignment: CDR1 SGHDN and CDR2 FVKESK. This CDR3 is built from 18 residues. In DNA, the CDR3 is TGTGCCAGCAGCCCCTGGACAGGGAAGTCCTCTGGGGCCAACGTCCTGACTTTC. Encoded protein: CASSPWTGKSSGANVLTF.

This clonotype was counted ten times or more. The chain combines TRBV20-1 with TRBJ2-7; a possible D gene is TRBD1 (5 bases). Trimming stripped 6 bases from V and 2 bases from J, with 17 bases between. This CDR3 comprises 14 residues. Germline V gene sequence: CDR1 DFQATT, CDR2 SNEGSKA (reference sequence). Here the CDR3 reads CSARAPDGTYEQYV. The CDR3 DNA reads as TGCAGTGCCAGGGCCCCGGACGGAACCTACGAGCAGTACGTC.

This clonotype was seen a few times. This rearrangement joins TRBV11-2 to TRBJ1-3, with D perhaps matching TRBD1 (6 bases). Germline values: CDR1 SGHAT, CDR2 FQNNGV. Trimming cost V 5 bases and J 0 bases, with 17 bases left between them. CDR3 length: 17 amino acids. CDR3 DNA: TGTGCCAGCAGCCTCTCGGGGGGCTCGTACTCTGGAAACACCATATATTTT. Its protein is CASSLSGGSYSGNTIYF.

This chain links TRBV20-1 with TRBJ2-2; TRBD1 or TRBD2 may be the D gene (6 bases each). V gave up 0 bases and J gave up 7 bases, with 12 bases separating them. This CDR3 region has 14 residues. CDR1 DFQATT and CDR2 SNEGSKA come from the germline V gene (reference sequence). CDR3 bases: TGCAGTGCTAGAGATTCCAGGGGAGGCGGGGAGCTGTTTTTT. Translated: CSARDSRGGGELFF.

In this sample, this clonotype turned up a few times. V usage is TRBV2 and J usage is TRBJ2-3, with TRBD1 matching 10 bases. Germline CDR1 and CDR2: SNHLY and FYNNEI. CDR3 size: 15 residues. J gave up 4 bases and V 5 bases, and 6 bases lay outside the gene matches. CDR3 nucleotides: TGTGCCAGCAGTAGGGACAGGGGCGGCGCAGATACGCAGTATTTT. Protein: CASSRDRGGADTQYF. The full variable domain, in which reference TRBV2 and TRBJ2-3 provide the parts outside the CDR3, is EPEVTQTPSHQVTQMGQEVILRCVPISNHLYFYWYRQILGQKVEFLVSFYNNEISEKSEIFDDQFSVERPDGSNFTLKIRSTKLEDSAMYFCASSRDRGGADTQYFGPGTRLTVL.

The V gene is TRBV7-3, the J gene TRBJ2-3; D is unresolved. The CDR3 sequence is 13 residues long. V dropped 3 bases and J dropped 3 bases, with 7 bases sitting between them. The germline CDR1 and CDR2 sequences are SGHTA and FQGTGA. The CDR3, as DNA: TGTGCCAGCAGCTTCGGAAAGACAGATACGCAGTATTTT. Protein: CASSFGKTDTQYF.

This clonotype appeared a few times. This chain's CDR3 is CSVGGNEQYV. The CDR3 nucleotides read TGCAGCGTCGGGGGGAACGAGCAGTACGTC. The rearrangement links TRBV29-1 to TRBJ2-7; the match to TRBD2 covers 7 bases. CDR1 is SQVTM and CDR2 is ANQGSEA in the germline V gene. CDR3 length: 10 residues. V lost 6 bases and J lost 5; bases outside the gene matches: 1.

The J gene is TRBJ1-5, the V gene TRBV12-3 or TRBV12-4; possible D gene TRBD1, 5 bases. V was trimmed by 5 bases and J by 1 base, leaving 12 bases between them. The CDR3 sequence is 15 residues long. In DNA form, the CDR3 reads TGTGCCAGCAGTCCTCCCGGGACCAGCAATCAGCCCCAGCATTTT. Translating gives CASSPPGTSNQPQHF.

This clonotype came up once. This chain connects TRBV20-1 to TRBJ2-6; D uncertain. The germline gives CDR1 DFQATT, CDR2 SNEGSKA (reference sequence). Trimming left V 3 bases short and J 0 bases short, with 3 bases between. The CDR3 extends over 13 amino acids. Written as DNA, the CDR3 is TGCAGTGCTAGTGACTCTGGGGCCAACGTCCTGACTTTC. It yields the protein CSASDSGANVLTF.

The CDR3 coding sequence is TGCGCCAGCAGCGGCCAGGGGATGGGGGGCAATGAGCAGTTCTTC. Translated: CASSGQGMGGNEQFF. V and J are TRBV5-1 and TRBJ2-1; D may match TRBD1 or TRBD2 (6 bases each). Germline V gives CDR1 SGHRS, CDR2 YFSETQ. The CDR3 consists of 15 residues. V lost 4 bases and J 6 bases, leaving 17 bases between the germline ends.

In its sample, this clonotype was seen a few times. The V gene is TRBV6-6, the J gene TRBJ2-5; TRBD2 matches 12 bases. The ends lost 4 bases at V and 7 bases at J; junction bases unmatched: 7. The CDR3 spans 15 residues. Germline assignment: CDR1 MNHNY and CDR2 SVGAGI (reference sequence). The CDR3 loop is CASSLTSGGSMTQYF. DNA of the CDR3: TGTGCCAGCAGTTTGACTAGCGGGGGTTCTATGACCCAGTACTTC.